These T cell receptor beta chains were read from a single sample in a study of beta chain features in type 1 diabetes. TCRdb keeps only in-frame clones here, not all; method: immunoSEQ multiplex PCR. In the table there are about 930,000 clones, about 17% of which are singletons. Sequenced sample: naive CD4+ T cells from blood. The receptor set was obtained from a woman aged 18 to 35 in good health. Both conserved end residues are part of each CDR3. The order of the fields is CDR3 protein, CDR3 DNA, clone size, J gene, D gene, V gene. D genes are given only for firm matches. Only part of the rows carry a size: once, few, many, or a class if the clone is expanded.

CDR3aa: CSARGLDEQFF
CDR3nt: TGCAGTGCTAGAGGTCTAGACGAGCAGTTCTTC
abundance: NA
j_gene: TRBJ2-1
d_gene: NA
v_gene: TRBV20-1

CDR3aa: CASKLAGGTDTQYF
CDR3nt: TGTGCCAGCAAACTAGCGGGGGGCACAGATACGCAGTATTTT
abundance: NA
j_gene: TRBJ2-3
d_gene: TRBD2
v_gene: TRBV5-5

CDR3aa: CASSVASLNEQFF
CDR3nt: TGTGCCAGCAGCGTAGCCTCGCTCAATGAGCAGTTCTTC
abundance: NA
j_gene: TRBJ2-1
d_gene: NA
v_gene: TRBV9

CDR3aa: CASSLVAGPYEQYF
CDR3nt: TGTGCCAGCAGCTTAGTGGCGGGTCCTTACGAGCAGTACTTC
abundance: NA
j_gene: TRBJ2-7
d_gene: NA
v_gene: TRBV7-2

CDR3aa: CASSLSPWGRETQYF
CDR3nt: TGTGCCAGCAGCTTATCACCGTGGGGGAGGGAGACCCAGTACTTC
abundance: NA
j_gene: TRBJ2-5
d_gene: NA
v_gene: TRBV11-2

CDR3aa: CASSLSDDTGELFF
CDR3nt: TGTGCCAGCAGCTTATCAGACGACACCGGGGAGCTGTTTTTT
abundance: few
j_gene: TRBJ2-2
d_gene: NA
v_gene: TRBV7-3

CDR3aa: CASSVEGRETGELFF
CDR3nt: TGTGCCAGCAGCGTAGAGGGGAGGGAAACCGGGGAGCTGTTTTTT
abundance: NA
j_gene: TRBJ2-2
d_gene: TRBD2
v_gene: TRBV9

CDR3aa: CASGGFYGYTF
CDR3nt: TGTGCCAGCGGTGGGTTCTATGGCTACACCTTC
abundance: NA
j_gene: TRBJ1-2
d_gene: NA
v_gene: TRBV28

CDR3aa: CSVEGGNEKLFF
CDR3nt: TGCAGCGTTGAAGGAGGAAATGAAAAACTGTTTTTT
abundance: NA
j_gene: TRBJ1-4
d_gene: NA
v_gene: TRBV29-1

CDR3aa: CASSLAGMGSTDTQYF
CDR3nt: TGTGCCAGCTCTCTAGCGGGAATGGGTAGCACAGATACGCAGTATTTT
abundance: few
j_gene: TRBJ2-3
d_gene: TRBD2
v_gene: TRBV7-9

CDR3aa: CASSPPSTVRIYEQYF
CDR3nt: TGTGCCAGCTCACCACCGTCTACAGTTAGAATCTACGAGCAGTACTTC
abundance: NA
j_gene: TRBJ2-7
d_gene: NA
v_gene: TRBV18

CDR3aa: CASSPNTGQGQNYGYTF
CDR3nt: TGTGCCAGCTCACCGAATACGGGACAGGGGCAGAACTATGGCTACACCTTC
abundance: few
j_gene: TRBJ1-2
d_gene: TRBD1
v_gene: TRBV18

CDR3aa: CASTVGGYEQYF
CDR3nt: TGTGCCAGCACCGTGGGGGGGTACGAGCAGTACTTC
abundance: NA
j_gene: TRBJ2-7
d_gene: TRBD2
v_gene: TRBV28

CDR3aa: CASSRTTSSYNEQFF
CDR3nt: TGCGCCAGCAGCCGAACTACGAGCTCCTACAATGAGCAGTTCTTC
abundance: few
j_gene: TRBJ2-1
d_gene: NA
v_gene: TRBV4-3

CDR3aa: CASSSSVTSGSFETQYF
CDR3nt: TGTGCCAGCAGCTCCTCCGTTACTAGCGGGAGTTTCGAGACCCAGTACTTC
abundance: NA
j_gene: TRBJ2-5
d_gene: TRBD2
v_gene: TRBV5-4

CDR3aa: CASQRVPGLGLDYEQYF
CDR3nt: TGTGCCAGCCAGAGAGTACCGGGACTAGGATTAGACTACGAGCAGTACTTC
abundance: few
j_gene: TRBJ2-7
d_gene: TRBD2
v_gene: TRBV2

CDR3aa: CASSPTSGSYEQYF
CDR3nt: TGCGCCAGCAGCCCCACTAGCGGGAGCTACGAGCAGTACTTC
abundance: NA
j_gene: TRBJ2-7
d_gene: TRBD2
v_gene: TRBV5-1

CDR3aa: CSVEWGDSQTETQYF
CDR3nt: TGCAGCGTTGAATGGGGGGACAGCCAGACAGAGACCCAGTACTTC
abundance: few
j_gene: TRBJ2-5
d_gene: NA
v_gene: TRBV29-1

CDR3aa: CASSFSLAYNEQFF
CDR3nt: TGTGCCAGCAGTTTTTCGCTAGCCTACAATGAGCAGTTCTTC
abundance: NA
j_gene: TRBJ2-1
d_gene: NA
v_gene: TRBV28

CDR3aa: CASSLVGLAANTGELFF
CDR3nt: TGCGCCAGCAGCTTGGTGGGACTAGCGGCCAACACCGGGGAGCTGTTTTTT
abundance: few
j_gene: TRBJ2-2
d_gene: TRBD2
v_gene: TRBV5-1

CDR3aa: CASRPGGNYGYTF
CDR3nt: TGTGCCAGCAGGCCAGGGGGGAACTATGGCTACACCTTC
abundance: few
j_gene: TRBJ1-2
d_gene: TRBD1
v_gene: TRBV28

CDR3aa: CASSLQGSSGEQYF
CDR3nt: TGTGCCAGCAGCTTACAGGGATCCTCCGGAGAGCAGTACTTC
abundance: few
j_gene: TRBJ2-7
d_gene: NA
v_gene: TRBV6-5

CDR3aa: CASSFGHLESYEQYF
CDR3nt: TGTGCCAGCAGCTTCGGACATTTAGAGTCCTACGAGCAGTACTTC
abundance: NA
j_gene: TRBJ2-7
d_gene: NA
v_gene: TRBV11-2

CDR3aa: CASSPSQGLQPQHF
CDR3nt: TGTGCCAGTAGTCCCTCCCAGGGCCTACAGCCCCAGCATTTT
abundance: few
j_gene: TRBJ1-5
d_gene: NA
v_gene: TRBV19

CDR3aa: CASSQRGSGGSYGYTF
CDR3nt: TGTGCCAGCAGCCAGAGGGGGTCCGGGGGAAGCTATGGCTACACCTTC
abundance: NA
j_gene: TRBJ1-2
d_gene: NA
v_gene: TRBV2

CDR3aa: CASRGGLAGDEQYF
CDR3nt: TGTGCCAGCAGGGGGGGACTAGCGGGAGACGAGCAGTACTTC
abundance: few
j_gene: TRBJ2-7
d_gene: TRBD2
v_gene: TRBV2

CDR3aa: CATSRGGTSGSRTLGEQYF
CDR3nt: TGTGCCACCAGCAGAGGCGGGACTAGCGGGAGTCGGACTCTTGGCGAGCAGTACTTC
abundance: NA
j_gene: TRBJ2-7
d_gene: TRBD2
v_gene: TRBV15

CDR3aa: CASSPPTGQRGTNTEAFF
CDR3nt: TGTGCCAGCTCACCACCGACTGGACAGCGGGGAACGAACACTGAAGCTTTCTTT
abundance: NA
j_gene: TRBJ1-1
d_gene: NA
v_gene: TRBV18

CDR3aa: CASSPGTSGTREQFF
CDR3nt: TGCGCCAGCAGCCCCGGGACTAGCGGGACCCGTGAGCAGTTCTTC
abundance: few
j_gene: TRBJ2-1
d_gene: TRBD2
v_gene: TRBV10-1

CDR3aa: CAISDGGRGNNQPQHF
CDR3nt: TGTGCCATCAGTGACGGGGGCAGGGGAAACAATCAGCCCCAGCATTTT
abundance: NA
j_gene: TRBJ1-5
d_gene: NA
v_gene: TRBV10-3

CDR3aa: CASSTLFRQETQYF
CDR3nt: TGTGCCAGTAGTACCCTATTTCGCCAAGAGACCCAGTACTTC
abundance: NA
j_gene: TRBJ2-5
d_gene: NA
v_gene: TRBV19

CDR3aa: CASSYSDRAGNQPQHF
CDR3nt: TGTGCCAGCAGTTACTCCGACAGGGCCGGCAATCAGCCCCAGCATTTT
abundance: few
j_gene: TRBJ1-5
d_gene: TRBD1
v_gene: TRBV6-6

CDR3aa: CASTLLQGTGELFF
CDR3nt: TGTGCCAGCACTTTACTACAGGGAACCGGGGAGCTGTTTTTT
abundance: few
j_gene: TRBJ2-2
d_gene: NA
v_gene: TRBV2

CDR3aa: CASSLELAGSEQYF
CDR3nt: TGTGCCAGCAGCTTAGAACTAGCGGGATCCGAGCAGTACTTC
abundance: NA
j_gene: TRBJ2-7
d_gene: TRBD2
v_gene: TRBV7-6

CDR3aa: CASSSWSGRANEQFF
CDR3nt: TGTGCCAGCAGTTCATGGAGCGGCCGGGCGAATGAGCAGTTCTTC
abundance: NA
j_gene: TRBJ2-1
d_gene: NA
v_gene: TRBV27

CDR3aa: CASSIKLQTGNEQFF
CDR3nt: TGTGCCAGTAGTATAAAACTACAAACGGGCAATGAGCAGTTCTTC
abundance: few
j_gene: TRBJ2-1
d_gene: NA
v_gene: TRBV19

CDR3aa: CASSLRMVGTEAFF
CDR3nt: TGCGCCAGCAGCTTACGGATGGTAGGCACTGAAGCTTTCTTT
abundance: few
j_gene: TRBJ1-1
d_gene: NA
v_gene: TRBV5-1

CDR3aa: CATRRTTQASTEAFF
CDR3nt: TGTGCCACCAGAAGAACGACGCAGGCCTCGACTGAAGCTTTCTTT
abundance: few
j_gene: TRBJ1-1
d_gene: NA
v_gene: TRBV10-3

CDR3aa: CAGNLLDHEQFF
CDR3nt: TGTGCCGGCAACTTACTAGATCATGAGCAGTTCTTC
abundance: NA
j_gene: TRBJ2-1
d_gene: NA
v_gene: TRBV6-6

CDR3aa: CASSPQLASIPDEQYF
CDR3nt: TGCGCCAGCAGCCCCCAGCTAGCCTCCATCCCGGACGAGCAGTACTTC
abundance: few
j_gene: TRBJ2-7
d_gene: NA
v_gene: TRBV5-1

CDR3aa: CASSYRNEQFF
CDR3nt: TGTGCCAGCAGTTACAGAAATGAGCAGTTCTTC
abundance: few
j_gene: TRBJ2-1
d_gene: NA
v_gene: TRBV6-5

CDR3aa: CASSLGMGRERYF
CDR3nt: TGTGCCAGCAGCTTAGGGATGGGGCGGGAGCGGTACTTC
abundance: NA
j_gene: TRBJ2-7
d_gene: TRBD2
v_gene: TRBV13

CDR3aa: CASVRTTGVGSYNEQFF
CDR3nt: TGTGCCAGCGTACGAACCACAGGGGTAGGGTCCTACAATGAGCAGTTCTTC
abundance: once
j_gene: TRBJ2-1
d_gene: TRBD1
v_gene: TRBV7-2

CDR3aa: CASSLGQGIGYTF
CDR3nt: TGTGCCAGCAGCTTGGGACAGGGAATCGGCTACACCTTC
abundance: few
j_gene: TRBJ1-2
d_gene: TRBD1
v_gene: TRBV11-3

CDR3aa: CATSRVFQIASSGRRELNEQFF
CDR3nt: TGTGCCACCAGCAGAGTGTTTCAAATAGCTTCCTCGGGCCGGCGGGAACTTAATGAGCAGTTCTTC
abundance: NA
j_gene: TRBJ2-1
d_gene: NA
v_gene: TRBV15

CDR3aa: CASSTPTAEYTDTQYF
CDR3nt: TGTGCCAGCAGTACCCCGACAGCGGAGTACACAGATACGCAGTATTTT
abundance: few
j_gene: TRBJ2-3
d_gene: NA
v_gene: TRBV28

CDR3aa: CASSRRGGRGEQFF
CDR3nt: TGTGCCAGCAGCCGCAGGGGAGGGAGGGGTGAGCAGTTCTTC
abundance: NA
j_gene: TRBJ2-1
d_gene: NA
v_gene: TRBV28

CDR3aa: CASSLGDYEQYF
CDR3nt: TGTGCCAGCTCACTAGGGGATTACGAGCAGTACTTC
abundance: NA
j_gene: TRBJ2-7
d_gene: NA
v_gene: TRBV18

CDR3aa: CASSLQANEQYF
CDR3nt: TGCGCCAGCAGCTTGCAGGCCAACGAGCAGTACTTC
abundance: NA
j_gene: TRBJ2-7
d_gene: NA
v_gene: TRBV5-1

CDR3aa: CASSLGSRETQYF
CDR3nt: TGTGCCAGCAGCCTAGGGAGTCGAGAGACCCAGTACTTC
abundance: NA
j_gene: TRBJ2-5
d_gene: NA
v_gene: TRBV7-8

CDR3aa: CASTRRSRTEETQYF
CDR3nt: TGCGCCAGCACCCGGAGGTCCCGAACCGAAGAGACCCAGTACTTC
abundance: NA
j_gene: TRBJ2-5
d_gene: NA
v_gene: TRBV5-1

CDR3aa: CAIMTGGEAFF
CDR3nt: TGTGCCATCATGACAGGGGGTGAAGCTTTCTTT
abundance: NA
j_gene: TRBJ1-1
d_gene: TRBD1
v_gene: TRBV10-3

CDR3aa: CASRLAGGVGELFF
CDR3nt: TGCGCCAGCAGACTAGCGGGAGGTGTCGGGGAGCTGTTTTTT
abundance: few
j_gene: TRBJ2-2
d_gene: TRBD2
v_gene: TRBV5-1

CDR3aa: CASSKGTGLSGELFF
CDR3nt: TGCGCCAGCAGCAAAGGGACAGGGTTGAGTGGGGAGCTGTTTTTT
abundance: NA
j_gene: TRBJ2-2
d_gene: TRBD1
v_gene: TRBV5-1

CDR3aa: CASRITGANVLTF
CDR3nt: TGTGCCAGCCGGATTACTGGGGCCAACGTCCTGACTTTC
abundance: NA
j_gene: TRBJ2-6
d_gene: NA
v_gene: TRBV27

CDR3aa: CASSPLTTVNEQFF
CDR3nt: TGTGCCAGCTCACCACTTACGACGGTAAATGAGCAGTTCTTC
abundance: few
j_gene: TRBJ2-1
d_gene: NA
v_gene: TRBV18

CDR3aa: CASSTSGRSDTQYF
CDR3nt: TGCGCCAGCAGTACTAGCGGGAGGTCAGATACGCAGTATTTT
abundance: few
j_gene: TRBJ2-3
d_gene: TRBD2
v_gene: TRBV5-1